Listed below are T cell receptor beta chains from one sample, sequenced in a study of vaccination effects on CD4 cells after COVID-19. Measured with immunoSEQ multiplex PCR; TCRdb has only the in-frame clones, and not every one. The sample holds about 27,000 clones, about 80% seen once. No antigens are known for them. This specimen was CD4+ T cells from PBMCs cultured with HCoV-NL63 spike peptides, taken after COVID-19 vaccination. The receptors stem from a human donor who received a COVID-19 vaccine. Some clones in this sample may be carry-over from other donors' samples. CDR3s include the opening cysteine and the closing phenylalanine or tryptophan. D genes are given only for firm matches. The listing skips clone size in some rows; elsewhere it reads once, few, many or a size class.

v_call,d_call,j_call,clone_size,cdr3_aa,cdr3_nt
TRBV7-2,NA,TRBJ1-6,few,CASSQLYKPSPLHF,TGTGCCAGCAGCCAGTTATATAAACCTTCACCCCTCCACTTT
TRBV27,NA,TRBJ2-3,NA,CASSLLAAGATDTQYF,TGTGCCAGCAGCCTCCTCGCGGCAGGGGCCACAGATACGCAGTATTTT
TRBV6-5,NA,TRBJ1-2,NA,CASRTGSYGYTF,TGTGCCAGCAGAACAGGGTCCTATGGCTACACCTTC
TRBV7-2,TRBD1,TRBJ2-4,NA,CASSPIPGGTAKNIQYF,TGTGCCAGCAGCCCCATCCCAGGGGGCACGGCCAAAAACATTCAGTACTTC
TRBV29-1,NA,TRBJ1-2,NA,CSVSPGGSYGYTF,TGCAGCGTTTCCCCTGGGGGGAGCTATGGCTACACCTTC
TRBV7-9,NA,TRBJ2-3,NA,CASSFGWASTDTQYF,TGTGCCAGCAGCTTTGGGTGGGCTAGCACAGATACGCAGTATTTT
TRBV25-1,TRBD2,TRBJ2-3,NA,CASSARTSGNTDTQYF,TGTGCCAGCAGTGCCCGGACTAGCGGGAACACAGATACGCAGTATTTT
TRBV2,NA,TRBJ1-4,NA,CASHRDTIYEKLFF,TGTGCCAGCCATAGGGACACGATCTATGAAAAACTGTTTTTT
TRBV30,NA,TRBJ1-3,NA,CAWSSHSGSGNTIYF,TGTGCCTGGAGTTCTCATTCAGGGTCTGGAAACACCATATATTTT
TRBV28,TRBD1,TRBJ1-6,NA,CASSQWQGAGSPLHF,TGTGCCAGCAGCCAATGGCAGGGGGCCGGATCACCCCTCCACTTT
TRBV7-3,TRBD2,TRBJ2-5,NA,CASSFSGKETQYF,TGTGCCAGCAGCTTTAGCGGGAAAGAGACCCAGTACTTC
TRBV2,NA,TRBJ2-3,NA,CASSKTRDTQYF,TGTGCCAGCAGTAAGACGAGAGATACGCAGTATTTT
TRBV6-1,NA,TRBJ2-1,once,CASSEAGRGSLNEQFF,TGTGCCAGCAGTGAAGCTGGGAGGGGGAGCTTGAATGAGCAGTTCTTC
TRBV10-3,TRBD1,TRBJ2-5,NA,CAAGQGLQETQYF,TGTGCCGCGGGACAGGGCCTCCAAGAGACCCAGTACTTC
TRBV5-5,TRBD1,TRBJ1-2,few,CASRQVRLDRGQVRNYGYTF,TGTGCCAGCAGGCAAGTGCGCCTTGACCGCGGACAGGTCAGAAACTATGGCTACACCTTC
TRBV7-2,NA,TRBJ2-3,once,CASSWDNTDTQYF,TGTGCCAGCAGCTGGGACAACACAGATACGCAGTATTTT
TRBV2,NA,TRBJ1-5,few,CASSAGQPNQPQHF,TGTGCCAGCAGTGCCGGACAGCCAAATCAGCCCCAGCATTTT